These T cell receptor beta chains were read from a single sample in a study of T cell repertoires in cytomegalovirus infection. Which antigens these TCRs recognize remains unknown. Using its own MiXCR run on the reads, TCRdb lists one record per CDR3 protein. The table has about 920,000 distinct CDR3 sequences, less than 35% seen once. Sample: cultured CD8+ T cells from PBMCs, taken from culture after CMV antigen stimulation. These receptors were obtained from a human donor in good health (CMV status not recorded). Some clones in this sample may be carry-over from other donors' samples. The CDR3 runs from the conserved cysteine through the conserved F or W.

TRBV28	TRBJ2-1	CASRRYNEQFF
TRBV7-7	TRBJ2-5	CASSSGLAGDPFQETQYF
TRBV7-9	TRBJ2-3	CASSLEGRAPDTQYF
TRBV7-2	TRBJ1-1	CASSSPYGTGAAGGMNTEAFF
TRBV10-3	TRBJ2-2	CAIRDRGLRNTGELFF
TRBV27	TRBJ2-7	CASSLAWTRTYEQYF
TRBV4-1	TRBJ2-4	CASSQGTGGYGPKNIQYF
TRBV6-6	TRBJ1-1	CASSGLWGQENTEAFF
TRBV6-6	TRBJ2-7	CASTTRQGRDYEQYF
TRBV3-1	TRBJ1-4	CASSRTEQTEDEKLFF
TRBV7-9	TRBJ2-3	CASSVGSGTGPDTQYF
TRBV7-9	TRBJ2-1	CASSSPAGTGGPEQFF
TRBV4-3	TRBJ1-3	CASSHPNLSGNTIYF
TRBV6-8	TRBJ1-1	CASRLDREAFF
TRBV27	TRBJ2-1	CASSSGTNYNEQFF
TRBV4-1	TRBJ1-1	CASSQEASPNTEAFF
TRBV4-1	TRBJ2-7	CASSQRQETYEQYF
TRBV6-6	TRBJ2-1	CASSYLRWDNEQFF
TRBV19	TRBJ1-5	CASSILRDREQPQHF
TRBV4-2	TRBJ2-1	CASSQGLAGGKSSYDEQFF
TRBV20-1	TRBJ1-1	CSARPGPKAFF
TRBV28	TRBJ1-5	CASSFDRRSYSNQPQHF
TRBV7-9	TRBJ1-5	CASSLGGRHRSGDQPQHF
TRBV11-2	TRBJ1-6	CASSLGRDQSTLHF
TRBV28	TRBJ2-2	CASSPPGRGFTGELFF
TRBV7-4	TRBJ2-1	CASSPGLSFSYNERFF
TRBV6-2/TRBV6-3	TRBJ1-5	CASSEGQEEPQHF
TRBV12-3/TRBV12-4	TRBJ1-1	CASSFDRAPEAFF
TRBV2	TRBJ1-6	CASMGTDNSPLHF
TRBV7-6	TRBJ2-1	CASSPRKTSSYNEQFF
TRBV19	TRBJ2-7	CASSDYDGGPYEQYF
TRBV19	TRBJ1-5	CASSRVRDRGDQPQHF
TRBV7-9	TRBJ1-4	CASSSVETANEKLFF
TRBV12-3/TRBV12-4	TRBJ2-5	CASSSGQYQETQYF
TRBV5-6	TRBJ1-6	CASSFYRNSPLHF
TRBV15	TRBJ2-7	CATSRPGQIYEQYF
TRBV6-1	TRBJ2-2	CASSERVFGVETSTGELFF
TRBV12-5	TRBJ1-1	CASGLVKDEAFF
TRBV7-4	TRBJ1-1	CASSLQSPNTEAFF
TRBV7-9	TRBJ1-1	CASILGRGDTEAFF